A single sample gave rise to the 24 T cell receptor beta chains below, sequenced in a study of CD8+ T cells in alopecia areata. Extraction and reverse transcription of RNA yielded cDNA as the sequencing template. Repertoires were generated with immunoSEQ multiplex PCR, while TCRdb's copy carries only in-frame clones and drops some. The sample lists 90,000 to 130,000 clones; under 65% were seen once. The sample was NKG2D-low CD8+ T cells sorted from blood. These receptors all come from a human donor with alopecia areata.

This clone qualifies as hyperexpanded (1% or more). This chain links TRBV7-9 with TRBJ2-7; TRBD1 matches at 12 bases. CDR3 length: 15 residues. Trimming at V came to 6 bases and at J to 3 bases, leaving 6 bases not matched to a gene. Germline V CDR1 and CDR2: SEHNR, FQNEAQ (reference sequence). The CDR3 sequence: CASSNRDRGHYEQYF. CDR3 nucleotides: TGTGCCAGCAGTAACCGGGACAGGGGGCACTACGAGCAGTACTTC. Based on the CDR3 plus reference TRBV7-9 and TRBJ2-7, the full variable domain is DTGVSQNPRHKITKRGQNVTFRCDPISEHNRLYWYRQTLGQGPEFLTYFQNEAQLEKSRLLSDRFSAERPKGSFSTLEIQRTEQGDSAMYLCASSNRDRGHYEQYFGPGTRLTVT.

In nucleotides, the CDR3 is TGTGCCAGCAGCAGGGACCGAGAGACCCAGTACTTC. Translating it yields CASSRDRETQYF. The chain is built from TRBV13 and TRBJ2-5; D tentatively reads TRBD1 or TRBD2 (5 bases each). The CDR3 is 12 residues long. Trimming took 5 bases from V and 4 from J, leaving 8 bases between them. CDR1 is PRHDT and CDR2 is FYEKMQ in the germline V gene (reference sequence).

The V gene is TRBV28, the J gene TRBJ1-2; D not certain. This CDR3 is 11 amino acids long. Trimming pared 5 bases from V and 8 bases from J, leaving 9 bases between. In germline, CDR1 is MDHEN, CDR2 SYDVKM. In DNA form, the CDR3 reads TGTGCCAGCAGTCATCCTTTGGGCTACACCTTC. Amino acid sequence: CASSHPLGYTF.

This clone is a singleton in its sample. Other DNA sequences in the sample encode the same CDR3. Written as DNA, the CDR3 is TGTGCCAGCAGTGAAGCCGGCCGGGGGTATAGCAATCAGCCCCAGCATTTT. Amino acid sequence: CASSEAGRGYSNQPQHF. The chain joins TRBV2 to TRBJ1-5, with D possibly being TRBD1 (5 bases). Trimming took off 0 bases at V and 0 bases at J, with 12 bases between the two ends. The CDR3 is 17 amino acids. Germline V gene lookup returns CDR1 SNHLY and CDR2 FYNNEI.

The chain joins TRBV7-3 to TRBJ2-1; TRBD2 aligns across 9 bases. Looked up from germline, CDR1 is SGHTA and CDR2 is FQGTGA. The V gene end was trimmed by 5 bases and the J gene end by 8 bases; junction bases not matched to a gene: 13. This CDR3 is 16 amino acids long. DNA for the CDR3: TGTGCCAGCAGCCCACAGGGCGGGAGGGCCCGGCATGAGCAGTTCTTC. Translating it yields CASSPQGGRARHEQFF.

The CDR3 nucleotides are TGTGCCAGCAGCCCCAGGGGGCCGGGCACTGAAGCTTTCTTT. Amino acids: CASSPRGPGTEAFF. This sequence joins TRBV7-3 and TRBJ1-1; TRBD1 aligns across 8 bases. V shed 5 bases, J shed 4 bases, and the junction held 6 bases outside the gene matches. Germline V lookup: CDR1 SGHTA, CDR2 FQGTGA. The CDR3 extends over 14 amino acids.

This clone was seen a handful of times. The chain combines TRBV27 with TRBJ2-7; 10 positions match TRBD1. Germline assignment: CDR1 MNHEY and CDR2 SMNVEV (reference sequence). The CDR3 length is 14 residues. The V segment lost 5 bases and the J segment 5 bases; nucleotides outside the gene matches: 6. The DNA of the CDR3 is TGTGCCAGCAGTCCCACCGGGACAGGGGACGAGCAGTACTTC. Translating it yields CASSPTGTGDEQYF.

This clone was observed a few times. The J gene is TRBJ2-3, the V gene TRBV9; TRBD2 matches 7 bases. The CDR3 is 16 amino acids. Germline V gene data show CDR1 as SGDLS and CDR2 as YYNGEE. Unmatched junction bases numbered 5, after V lost 1 base and J lost 0 bases. CDR3 coding DNA: TGTGCCAGCAGCGTAACGCGGGAGCACAGCACAGATACGCAGTATTTT. This gives the protein CASSVTREHSTDTQYF.

This clone has a handful of counts. The chain links TRBV12-5 to TRBJ2-1; 9 positions agree with TRBD2. Per the germline V gene, CDR1 is LGHNT and CDR2 is FRNRAP. V lost 6 bases to trimming and J lost 5 bases; unmatched junction nucleotides: 14. The CDR3 extends over 17 amino acids. For the CDR3, the DNA is TGTGCTAGTGGAGCCCAAACTCCGGGACTAGCAAACAATGAGCAGTTCTTC. Its translation is CASGAQTPGLANNEQFF.

The chain recombines TRBV4-1 with TRBJ2-3; D call uncertain. CDR3 length equals 14 residues. V was cut by 4 bases and J by 6 bases, with 14 bases left in between. Looked up from germline, CDR1 is MGHRA and CDR2 is YSYEKL. The CDR3 DNA reads TGCGCCAGCAGCCTCCAAATCGAGAGGGATACGCAGTATTTT. Translating gives CASSLQIERDTQYF.

The CDR3 DNA reads as TGTGCCAGCAGCCAGGCGGACGGCCGTTGGGACGAGCAGTACTTC. Amino acid sequence: CASSQADGRWDEQYF. The chain uses TRBV14 and TRBJ2-7, with D unresolved. CDR3 length: 15 residues. Germline V gene lookup returns CDR1 SGHDN and CDR2 FVKESK. The V end lost 3 bases, the J end lost 5 bases, and 17 bases lay between the germline ends.

The chain couples TRBV4-1 to TRBJ1-1; unclear D gene. Germline V gene data show CDR1 as MGHRA and CDR2 as YSYEKL. The CDR3 totals 16 residues. Trimming took off 0 bases at V and 7 bases at J, with 18 bases between the two ends. The CDR3 spells CASSQDQIREIYEAFF. The CDR3 coding sequence is TGCGCCAGCAGCCAAGATCAGATACGGGAAATATATGAAGCTTTCTTT.

The chain combines TRBV10-2 with TRBJ2-1, with TRBD2 identical over 12 bases. CDR3 length: 16 amino acids. V was clipped by 2 bases and J by 10 bases; unmatched bases: 9. Germline loops: CDR1 WSHSY, CDR2 SAAADI. The CDR3 here is CASSEASGRATGEQFF. CDR3 DNA sequence: TGCGCCAGCAGTGAGGCTAGCGGGAGGGCCACGGGCGAGCAGTTCTTC.

The J gene is TRBJ2-3, the V gene TRBV4-1; TRBD2 might be the D (5 bases). V was pared by 1 base and J by 6 bases, with 11 bases between. The CDR3 has 14 residues. The V gene's germline CDR1 is MGHRA and CDR2 YSYEKL. CDR3: CASSQVRGGDTQYF. As DNA, the CDR3 is TGCGCCAGCAGCCAAGTCCGGGGTGGGGATACGCAGTATTTT.

The sample holds a few counts of this clone. The DNA for the CDR3 is TGTGCTAGTGTCGCGGCTAACTTGAACACTGAAGCTTTCTTT. As protein: CASVAANLNTEAFF. V usage is TRBV12-5 and J usage is TRBJ1-1, with unresolved D. V lost 7 bases and J lost 0, with 12 bases in between. Germline-derived CDR1 and CDR2 are LGHNT and FRNRAP. This CDR3 is built from 14 residues.

The chain joins TRBV14 to TRBJ2-5; D gene unclear. V lost 3 bases and J 3 bases, leaving 11 bases between the germline ends. The CDR3 sequence is 14 residues long. Germline CDR1 and CDR2: SGHDN and FVKESK. The CDR3 reads CASSHPGSKETQYF. CDR3 nucleotides: TGTGCCAGCAGCCACCCCGGATCAAAAGAGACCCAGTACTTC.

The chain joins TRBV6-4 to TRBJ1-1; D gene ambiguous. The V and J ends lost 5 bases and 1 base respectively, with 11 bases between them. Germline V gene sequence: CDR1 MRHNA, CDR2 SNTAGT. There are 14 residues in the CDR3. The CDR3, as DNA: TGTGCCAGCAGTTTGTACGGCGAGAACACTGAAGCTTTCTTT. Amino acids: CASSLYGENTEAFF.

This clone was picked up a small number of times. J is TRBJ2-3 and V is TRBV14; 11 bases align to TRBD1. With V trimmed by 3 bases and J by 9 bases, 8 bases remained unmatched. Germline V lookup: CDR1 SGHDN, CDR2 FVKESK. The CDR3 has 15 amino acids. CDR3 loop: CASSHGQGALETQYF. In DNA, the CDR3 is TGTGCCAGCAGCCACGGACAGGGGGCACTGGAAACGCAGTATTTT.

The genes are TRBV5-6 and TRBJ2-5, with 14 bases lining up with TRBD2. The V gene's germline CDR1 is SGHDT and CDR2 YYEEEE. V dropped 2 bases and J dropped 5; count of bases not matched to a gene: 8. The CDR3 has 17 amino acids. The CDR3 DNA sequence: TGTGCCAGCAGCTTACGACTAGCGGGAGGGTCCCACGAGACCCAGTACTTC. Amino acids: CASSLRLAGGSHETQYF.

This clone turned up a few times. This chain connects TRBV4-1 to TRBJ2-7; TRBD2 agrees at 8 bases. Germline V gene lookup returns CDR1 MGHRA and CDR2 YSYEKL. V gave up 3 bases and J gave up 2 bases; unmatched junction bases: 0. This CDR3 has 13 residues. CDR3: CASSQGLAYEQYF. The CDR3 DNA reads TGCGCCAGCAGCCAGGGACTAGCCTACGAGCAGTACTTC.

This clone was counted a few times. The V call is TRBV6-1, the J call TRBJ2-3, with unresolved D. Per the germline V gene, CDR1 is MNHNS and CDR2 is SASEGT. Trimming removed 2 bases at V and 8 bases at J, with 8 bases between. The length of the CDR3 is 12 residues. The CDR3 reads CASSESGATQYF. The CDR3 DNA sequence: TGTGCCAGCAGTGAATCGGGTGCTACGCAGTATTTT.

This clone has only one observation. V is TRBV20-1 and J is TRBJ2-5, with D perhaps matching TRBD2 (5 bases). CDR1 is DFQATT, CDR2 SNEGSKA, per germline (reference sequence). The V end was cut by 6 bases, the J end by 6 bases, with 11 bases between. CDR3 length: 11 residues. CDR3 sequence: CSAREGQTQYF. The CDR3 DNA sequence: TGCAGTGCGAGGGAAGGACAGACCCAGTACTTC.

This clone has a handful of counts. V and J are TRBV5-1 and TRBJ2-1; TRBD2 is a possible D gene (6 bases). Per germline, CDR1 SGHRS and CDR2 YFSETQ. V was clipped by 5 bases and J by 1 base, with 10 bases between them. The CDR3 consists of 14 residues. CDR3 protein: CASSSGVSYNEQFF. CDR3 coding DNA: TGCGCCAGCAGTTCGGGGGTTTCCTACAATGAGCAGTTCTTC. Filled out from reference TRBV5-1 and TRBJ2-1, the complete variable domain reads KAGVTQTPRYLIKTRGQQVTLSCSPISGHRSVSWYQQTPGQGLQFLFEYFSETQRNKGNFPGRFSGRQFSNSRSEMNVSTLELGDSALYLCASSSGVSYNEQFFGPGTRLTVL.

This chain's CDR3 is CASSVQQYNEQFF. Written as DNA, the CDR3 is TGTGCCAGCAGTGTACAACAATACAATGAGCAGTTCTTC. The chain is built from TRBV6-5 and TRBJ2-1, with unresolved D. CDR3 size: 13 residues. Trimming left V 5 bases short and J 4 bases short, with 9 bases between. In germline, CDR1 is MNHEY, CDR2 SVGAGI.